These T cell receptor beta chains were read from a single sample in a study of shared clonotypes between healthy human individuals. Clones were read by immunoSEQ multiplex PCR, and TCRdb kept only the in-frame ones, dropping some. The table lists a few million clones, 93% of them singletons. Specimen: naive CD8+ T cells from PBMCs. Receptors were obtained from a man between 18 and 35 years old in good health. Some clones in this sample may be carry-over from other donors' samples. The CDR3 runs from the conserved cysteine through the conserved F or W. The D gene is left open where the match is weak. Some rows have no size entry. The others give once, few or many, or a class for an expanded clone.

clone size: NA; V gene: TRBV18; J gene: TRBJ1-4; D gene: NA; CDR3 DNA: TGTGCCAGCTCACCAAAGGGAGTAGTAGAAAAACTGTTTTTT; CDR3 protein: CASSPKGVVEKLFF
clone size: NA; V gene: TRBV5-4; J gene: TRBJ2-7; D gene: TRBD1; CDR3 DNA: TGTGCCAGCAGCTCCCCTCCGGGGACAGACAGCTCCTACGAGCAGTACTTC; CDR3 protein: CASSSPPGTDSSYEQYF
clone size: NA; V gene: TRBV9; J gene: TRBJ1-1; D gene: NA; CDR3 DNA: TGTGCCAGCAGCGTGGGGCAGATGAACACTGAAGCTTTCTTT; CDR3 protein: CASSVGQMNTEAFF
clone size: once; V gene: TRBV27; J gene: TRBJ1-2; D gene: NA; CDR3 DNA: TGTGCCAGCAGCCCCGTTTCAAACTATGGCTACACCTTC; CDR3 protein: CASSPVSNYGYTF
clone size: NA; V gene: TRBV10-2; J gene: TRBJ1-5; D gene: NA; CDR3 DNA: TGCGCCAGCAGTGAGTTTTGGAGGGGCCCCCAGCATTTT; CDR3 protein: CASSEFWRGPQHF
clone size: NA; V gene: TRBV6-8; J gene: TRBJ1-5; D gene: TRBD1; CDR3 DNA: TGTGCCAGCAGCAGTGACAGGGGAGGCAATCAGCCCCAGCATTTT; CDR3 protein: CASSSDRGGNQPQHF
clone size: NA; V gene: TRBV28; J gene: TRBJ1-3; D gene: TRBD1; CDR3 DNA: TGTGCCAGCAGGGAGAACAGGGGGCACTCTGGAAACACCATATATTTT; CDR3 protein: CASRENRGHSGNTIYF
clone size: NA; V gene: TRBV11-1; J gene: TRBJ2-3; D gene: NA; CDR3 DNA: TGTGCCAGCAGAAAACCCCGCGGACAAAACACAGATACGCAGTATTTT; CDR3 protein: CASRKPRGQNTDTQYF
clone size: NA; V gene: TRBV7-2; J gene: TRBJ2-1; D gene: TRBD2; CDR3 DNA: TGTGCCAGCAGCTCCCGGACTAGCCCCTACAATGAGCAGTTCTTC; CDR3 protein: CASSSRTSPYNEQFF
clone size: once; V gene: TRBV21-1; J gene: TRBJ2-2; D gene: NA; CDR3 DNA: TGTGCCAGCAGCAAACTTTCTTCGGGCACGACAGACTCTGAGAACACCGGGGAGCTGTTTTTT; CDR3 protein: CASSKLSSGTTDSENTGELFF
clone size: NA; V gene: TRBV6-1; J gene: TRBJ2-1; D gene: NA; CDR3 DNA: TGTGCCAGCAGTGACGGCCCGGTGGCTGGGGATGAGCAGTTCTTC; CDR3 protein: CASSDGPVAGDEQFF
clone size: NA; V gene: TRBV6-1; J gene: TRBJ2-7; D gene: TRBD1; CDR3 DNA: TGTGCCAGCAGTGAAGGGACAGGGGGCGCCTACGAGCAGTACTTC; CDR3 protein: CASSEGTGGAYEQYF
clone size: once; V gene: TRBV6-5; J gene: TRBJ2-1; D gene: NA; CDR3 DNA: TGTGCCAGCAGTTCCCTTCAATATGAGCAGTTCTTC; CDR3 protein: CASSSLQYEQFF
clone size: once; V gene: TRBV10-3; J gene: TRBJ1-1; D gene: NA; CDR3 DNA: TGTGCCATAGCGCTTCGGGACGGTGGGACTGAAGCTTTCTTT; CDR3 protein: CAIALRDGGTEAFF
clone size: NA; V gene: TRBV28; J gene: TRBJ1-4; D gene: NA; CDR3 DNA: TGTGCCAGCAGTTTCCGCCCCACAGCTATAAATGAAAAACTGTTTTTT; CDR3 protein: CASSFRPTAINEKLFF
clone size: NA; V gene: TRBV13; J gene: TRBJ2-1; D gene: TRBD2; CDR3 DNA: TGTGCCAGCAGCTTACGACTAGCTCCTTCCAATGAGCAGTTCTTC; CDR3 protein: CASSLRLAPSNEQFF